A selection of T cell receptor beta chains follows, all from one sample in a study of CD8 T cells in ankylosing spondylitis. MiXCR was run by TCRdb on the 5' RACE reads, yielding one entry per CDR3 protein. The table has about 150,000 distinct CDR3 sequences, around 45% seen once. Material: synovial fluid, either unsorted or a sorted T cell fraction (not recorded which). The receptors come from a male donor with ankylosing spondylitis. Each CDR3 is given with its conserved first and last residue. D genes are given only for firm matches. Not every row has a clone size; where given, it reads once, few, many or a size class.

j_call d_call v_call cdr3_length clone_size cdr3_aa cdr3_nt
TRBJ2-2 TRBD2 TRBV30 14 many CAWSTGTTGGELFF TGTGCCTGGAGTACCGGGACTACCGGCGGGGAGCTGTTTTTT
TRBJ2-2 - TRBV3-1 12 - CASSLLFGELFF TGTGCCAGCAGCCTCCTTTTCGGGGAGCTGTTTTTT
TRBJ2-7 TRBD1 TRBV7-6 13 many CASSLGSGGEQYF TGTGCCAGCAGCTTAGGGTCAGGGGGCGAGCAGTACTTC
TRBJ1-1 TRBD1 TRBV29-1 15 - CSVEGGQGANTEAFF TGCAGCGTTGAAGGAGGGCAGGGGGCTAACACTGAAGCTTTCTTT
TRBJ2-5 TRBD2 TRBV18 15 - CASSPGLAGGETQYF TGTGCCAGCTCACCAGGACTAGCGGGAGGCGAGACCCAGTACTTC
TRBJ2-1 - TRBV7-9 8 few CASSLQFF TGTGCCAGCAGCTTGCAGTTCTTC
TRBJ1-3 - TRBV20-1 15 - CSARPTGYSGNTIYF TGCAGTGCACGACCAACAGGGTACTCTGGAAACACCATATATTTT
TRBJ2-1 TRBD2 TRBV28 16 - CASSRPFSGGGNEQFF TGTGCCAGCAGCCGGCCTTTCAGCGGGGGGGGAAATGAGCAGTTCTTC
TRBJ1-2 TRBD1 TRBV6-1 15 - CASSAWTGANYGYTF TGTGCCAGCAGTGCCTGGACAGGGGCTAACTATGGCTACACCTTC
TRBJ2-2 - TRBV4-3 17 - CASSQEGTGANTGELFF TGCGCCAGCAGCCAAGAAGGGACGGGGGCGAACACCGGGGAGCTGTTTTTT
TRBJ2-1 - TRBV12-3/TRBV12-4 14 - CASNLRDGDNEQFF TGTGCCAGCAACCTCCGGGACGGAGACAATGAGCAGTTCTTC
TRBJ2-1 - TRBV10-3 16 - CAISESVAGWHNEQFF TGTGCCATCAGTGAGTCTGTGGCGGGATGGCACAATGAGCAGTTCTTC
TRBJ2-1 TRBD2 TRBV20-1 14 - CSAELAGSYNEQFF TGCAGTGCGGAACTAGCGGGATCCTACAATGAGCAGTTCTTC
TRBJ2-1 TRBD2 TRBV10-3 14 - CATGTSGEYNEQFF TGTGCCACCGGGACTAGCGGGGAATACAATGAGCAGTTCTTC
TRBJ2-7 - TRBV27 15 - CASSLGSDGYYEQYF TGTGCCAGCAGTTTAGGGAGCGATGGTTACTACGAGCAGTACTTC
TRBJ2-1 - TRBV4-1 15 - CASSQGVLRRDEQFF TGCGCCAGCAGCCAAGGGGTTCTCCGTCGAGATGAGCAGTTCTTC
TRBJ1-5 - TRBV5-5 17 - CASSLCTNLGSNQPQHF TGTGCCAGCAGCTTATGCACAAATCTTGGTAGCAATCAGCCCCAGCATTTT
TRBJ2-2 - TRBV10-3 13 - CAIRKRPTGELFF TGTGCCATCAGGAAGCGGCCCACCGGGGAGCTGTTTTTT
TRBJ2-3 - TRBV3-1 17 - CASSQGLRNRYTDTQYF TGTGCCAGCAGCCAAGGGTTACGGAACAGATACACAGATACGCAGTATTTT
TRBJ2-1 - TRBV5-1 12 - CASSLSTNEQFF TGCGCCAGCAGCTTGTCAACAAATGAGCAGTTCTTC
TRBJ1-2 - TRBV6-1 13 many CASSEAEVYGYTF TGTGCCAGCAGTGAAGCCGAGGTCTATGGCTACACCTTC
TRBJ2-3 - TRBV11-1 15 - CASSLVGGRADTQYF TGTGCCAGCAGCTTAGTGGGCGGGCGTGCAGATACGCAGTATTTT
TRBJ2-1 TRBD1 TRBV10-3 15 - CAISRNRGSYNEQFF TGTGCCATCAGTCGGAACAGGGGTTCCTACAATGAGCAGTTCTTC
TRBJ1-1 - TRBV7-9 16 few CASSLDELGPGTEAFF TGTGCCAGCAGCTTAGACGAGTTGGGGCCGGGGACTGAAGCTTTCTTT
TRBJ1-4 TRBD1 TRBV6-2/TRBV6-3 16 - CASSYRDRATNEKLFF TGTGCCAGCAGTTACCGGGACAGAGCAACTAATGAAAAACTGTTTTTT
TRBJ2-5 TRBD1 TRBV7-3 13 few CASAPTGKETQYF TGTGCCAGCGCCCCGACAGGGAAGGAGACCCAGTACTTC
TRBJ1-5 TRBD1 TRBV27 14 few CASSHQGGNQPQHF TGTGCCAGCAGTCACCAGGGGGGCAATCAGCCCCAGCATTTT
TRBJ2-1 - TRBV7-6 14 few CASSLDYYPHEQFF TGTGCCAGCAGCTTAGATTACTATCCCCATGAGCAGTTCTTC
TRBJ1-2 - TRBV15 17 once CATSRESADRLFYGYTF TGTGCCACCAGCAGAGAATCGGCCGATAGACTTTTCTATGGCTACACCTTC
TRBJ1-5 - TRBV5-5 14 few CASSLLGRAEPQHF TGTGCCAGCAGCTTGTTAGGCAGGGCCGAGCCCCAGCATTTT
TRBJ1-1 - TRBV4-1 16 few CASSRQKATPRTEAFF TGCGCCAGCAGCCGACAAAAGGCGACGCCGCGTACTGAAGCTTTCTTT
TRBJ2-5 - TRBV4-1 19 many CASSQDGLSPTDFQETQYF TGCGCCAGCAGCCAAGATGGGCTGTCTCCCACGGACTTTCAAGAGACCCAGTACTTC
TRBJ2-1 - TRBV13 17 few CASSGMGWLGEYNEQFF TGTGCCAGCAGCGGAATGGGATGGCTTGGGGAATACAATGAGCAGTTCTTC
TRBJ2-4 - TRBV27 20 - CASTPPYPPCRVEAKNIQYF TGTGCCAGCACCCCCCCTTATCCCCCGTGTCGGGTTGAAGCCAAAAACATTCAGTACTTC
TRBJ2-7 - TRBV7-8 15 - CASSPVGGATYEQYF TGTGCCAGCAGTCCGGTGGGGGGGGCCACCTACGAGCAGTACTTC
TRBJ1-1 TRBD1 TRBV4-1 18 - CASSQEMGTGGYNTEAFF TGCGCCAGCAGCCAAGAAATGGGGACAGGGGGTTACAACACTGAAGCTTTCTTT
TRBJ2-7 - TRBV14 15 few CASSHPNGGHYEQYF TGTGCCAGCAGCCACCCAAACGGGGGCCACTACGAGCAGTACTTC
TRBJ2-3 TRBD1 TRBV6-2/TRBV6-3 15 few CASSLGQASTDTQYF TGTGCCAGCAGTTTGGGACAGGCTAGCACAGATACGCAGTATTTT
TRBJ2-7 - TRBV4-1 13 - CASSQLQGGEQYF TGCGCCAGCAGCCAATTACAGGGTGGCGAGCAGTACTTC
TRBJ2-1 - TRBV3-1 12 few CASSHWGHEQFF TGTGCCAGCAGCCACTGGGGTCATGAGCAGTTCTTC
TRBJ1-3 - TRBV28 18 - CASSTPRTAPYSGNTIYF TGTGCCAGCAGTACACCTCGGACAGCCCCGTACTCTGGAAACACCATATATTTT
TRBJ1-2 - TRBV28 13 - CASSTNLGYGYTF TGTGCCAGCAGTACAAATCTAGGCTATGGCTACACCTTC